This T cell receptor beta chain stems from a study of Graves' ophthalmopathy and Graves' hyperthyroidism. Aged 18 to 65, hyperthyroidism patients had been newly diagnosed, with under 2 months' duration. Germline V CDR1 and CDR2: DFQATT, SNEGSKA (reference sequence). The CDR3 totals 12 residues. V gave up 0 bases and J gave up 7 bases, with 9 bases separating them. Study-wide points: In blood appeared most of the expanded thyroid clonotypes whose frequency exceeded 0.001.

The authors amplified TCR beta CDR3 regions from RNA transcripts. HTBI primers were used in a first-round RT-PCR, which preceded a second-round multiplex PCR. In TCRdb, the multiplex PCR reads were re-called with MiXCR into one record per CDR3 protein. Of 450,000 to 600,000 distinct CDR3 sequences listed, roughly 40% are singletons. This clonotype was observed at least ten times. Its target is not known. Sequenced input: peripheral blood or thyroid tissue (not recorded which). The receptor comes from an adult man with Graves' hyperthyroidism. This chain joins TRBV20-1 and TRBJ1-2; D is undetermined. CDR3 DNA: TGCAGTGCTAGAGAAAGTTTAGGTGGCTACACCTTC. As protein: CSARESLGGYTF.